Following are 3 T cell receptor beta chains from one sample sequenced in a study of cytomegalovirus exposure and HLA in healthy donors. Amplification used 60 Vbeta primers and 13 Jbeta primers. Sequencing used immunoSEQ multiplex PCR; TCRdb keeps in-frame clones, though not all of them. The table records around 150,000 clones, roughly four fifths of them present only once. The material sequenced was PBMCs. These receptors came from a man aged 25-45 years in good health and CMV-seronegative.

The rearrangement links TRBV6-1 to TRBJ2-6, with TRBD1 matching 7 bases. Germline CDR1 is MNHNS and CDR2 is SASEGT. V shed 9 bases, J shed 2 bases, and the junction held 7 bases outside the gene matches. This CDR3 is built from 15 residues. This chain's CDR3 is CASTLQGTGANVLTF. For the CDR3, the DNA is TGTGCCAGTACTTTACAGGGGACTGGGGCCAACGTCCTGACTTTC.

The CDR3 region is CASSDAVGSVYEQYF. The DNA for the CDR3 is TGCGCCAGCAGTGATGCGGTGGGTAGCGTGTACGAGCAGTACTTC. The rearrangement uses TRBV10-2 and TRBJ2-7; tentatively, D is TRBD2 (5 bases). The germline gives CDR1 WSHSY, CDR2 SAAADI. The CDR3 runs 15 residues. The germline V and J ends were trimmed by 3 bases and 4 bases, with 16 bases remaining between them.

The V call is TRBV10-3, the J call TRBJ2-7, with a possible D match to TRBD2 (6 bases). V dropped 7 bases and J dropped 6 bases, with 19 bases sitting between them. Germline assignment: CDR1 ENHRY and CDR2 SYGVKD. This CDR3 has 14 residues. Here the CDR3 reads CAIKGGTATFEQYF. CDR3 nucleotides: TGTGCCATCAAGGGCGGGACCGCTACGTTCGAGCAGTACTTC.